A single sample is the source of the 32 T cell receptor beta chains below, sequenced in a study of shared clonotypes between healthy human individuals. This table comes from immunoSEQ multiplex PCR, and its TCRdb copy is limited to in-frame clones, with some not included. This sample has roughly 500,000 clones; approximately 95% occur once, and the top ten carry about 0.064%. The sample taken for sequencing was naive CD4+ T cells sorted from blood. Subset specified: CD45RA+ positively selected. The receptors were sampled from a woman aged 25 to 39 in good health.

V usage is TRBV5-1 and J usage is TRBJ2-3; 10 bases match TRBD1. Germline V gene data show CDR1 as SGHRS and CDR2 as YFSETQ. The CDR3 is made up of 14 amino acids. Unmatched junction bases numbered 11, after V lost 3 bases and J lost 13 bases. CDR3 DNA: TGCGCCAGCAGCTCCCCTGCGGGGACAGGGGAGGAGTATTTT. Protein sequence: CASSSPAGTGEEYF.

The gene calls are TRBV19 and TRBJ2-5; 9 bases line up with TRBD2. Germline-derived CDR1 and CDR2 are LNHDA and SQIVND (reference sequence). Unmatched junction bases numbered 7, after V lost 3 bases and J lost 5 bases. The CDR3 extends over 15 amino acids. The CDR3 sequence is CASSMGLAQGETQYF. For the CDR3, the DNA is TGTGCCAGTAGTATGGGACTAGCTCAGGGGGAGACCCAGTACTTC. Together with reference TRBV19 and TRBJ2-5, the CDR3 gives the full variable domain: DGGITQSPKYLFRKEGQNVTLSCEQNLNHDAMYWYRQDPGQGLRLIYYSQIVNDFQKGDIAEGYSVSREKKESFPLTVTSAQKNPTAFYLCASSMGLAQGETQYFGPGTRLLVL.

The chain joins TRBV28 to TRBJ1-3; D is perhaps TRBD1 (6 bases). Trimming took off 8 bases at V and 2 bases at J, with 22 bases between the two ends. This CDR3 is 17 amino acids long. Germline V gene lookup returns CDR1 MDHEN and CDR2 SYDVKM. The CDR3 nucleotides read TGTGCCAGCGGAAAACAGGGATCCAAAGTCGCTGGAAACACCATATATTTT. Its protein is CASGKQGSKVAGNTIYF.

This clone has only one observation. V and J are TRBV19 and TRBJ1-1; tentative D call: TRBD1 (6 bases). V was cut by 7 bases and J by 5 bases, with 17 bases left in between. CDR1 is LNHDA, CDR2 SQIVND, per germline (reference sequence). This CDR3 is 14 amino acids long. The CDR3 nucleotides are TGTGCCAGTAAACCGTCCAGGGGACGGACTGAAGCTTTCTTT. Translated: CASKPSRGRTEAFF.

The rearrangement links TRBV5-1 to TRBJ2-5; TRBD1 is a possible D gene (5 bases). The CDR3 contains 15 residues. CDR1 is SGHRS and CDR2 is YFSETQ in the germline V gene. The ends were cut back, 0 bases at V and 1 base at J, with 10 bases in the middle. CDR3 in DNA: TGCGCCAGCAGCTTGGGTACAGGTCCCCAAGAGACCCAGTACTTC. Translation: CASSLGTGPQETQYF.

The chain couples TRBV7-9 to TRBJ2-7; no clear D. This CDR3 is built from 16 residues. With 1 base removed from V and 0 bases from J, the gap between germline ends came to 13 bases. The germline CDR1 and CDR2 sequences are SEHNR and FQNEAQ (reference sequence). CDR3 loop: CASSLVGQASSYEQYF. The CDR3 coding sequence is TGTGCCAGCAGCTTAGTCGGGCAGGCAAGCTCCTACGAGCAGTACTTC.

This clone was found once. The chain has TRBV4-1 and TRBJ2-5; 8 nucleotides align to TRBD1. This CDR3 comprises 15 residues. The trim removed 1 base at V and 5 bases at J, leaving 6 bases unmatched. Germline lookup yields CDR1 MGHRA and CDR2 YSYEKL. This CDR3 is CASSQGTGSWETQYF. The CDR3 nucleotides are TGCGCCAGCAGCCAAGGGACAGGGTCGTGGGAGACCCAGTACTTC.

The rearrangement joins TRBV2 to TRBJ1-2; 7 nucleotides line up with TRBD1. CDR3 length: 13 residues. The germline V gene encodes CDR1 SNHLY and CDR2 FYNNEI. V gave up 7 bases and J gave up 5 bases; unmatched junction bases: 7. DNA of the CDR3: TGTGCCAGCACCTCCGGGACAGCTTATGGCTACACCTTC. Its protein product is CASTSGTAYGYTF.

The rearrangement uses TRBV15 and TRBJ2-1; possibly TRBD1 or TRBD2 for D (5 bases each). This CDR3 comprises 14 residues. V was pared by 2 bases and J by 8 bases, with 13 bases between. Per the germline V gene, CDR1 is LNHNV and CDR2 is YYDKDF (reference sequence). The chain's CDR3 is CATSRTIGDHEQFF. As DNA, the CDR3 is TGTGCCACCAGCAGAACGATTGGGGACCATGAGCAGTTCTTC.

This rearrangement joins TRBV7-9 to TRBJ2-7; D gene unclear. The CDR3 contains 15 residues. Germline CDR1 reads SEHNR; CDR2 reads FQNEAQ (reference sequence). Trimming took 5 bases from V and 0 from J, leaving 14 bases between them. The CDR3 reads CASSLPGSLSYEQYF. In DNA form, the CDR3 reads TGTGCCAGCAGCCTCCCGGGTTCACTCTCCTACGAGCAGTACTTC.

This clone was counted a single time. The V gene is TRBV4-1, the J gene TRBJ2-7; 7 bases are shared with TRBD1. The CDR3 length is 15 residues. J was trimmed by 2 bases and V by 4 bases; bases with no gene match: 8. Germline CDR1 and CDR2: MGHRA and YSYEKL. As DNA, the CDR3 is TGCGCCAGCAGCCGAGGGACAGTCGGACCCTACGAGCAGTACTTC. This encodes CASSRGTVGPYEQYF.

CDR3 sequence: CAISESDYGYTF. CDR3 in DNA: TGTGCCATCAGTGAGTCGGACTATGGCTACACCTTC. V and J are TRBV10-3 and TRBJ1-2, with D unresolved. CDR1 and CDR2 from the germline V gene are ENHRY and SYGVKD. V lost 0 bases and J 3 bases, leaving 2 bases between the germline ends. The CDR3 extends over 12 amino acids.

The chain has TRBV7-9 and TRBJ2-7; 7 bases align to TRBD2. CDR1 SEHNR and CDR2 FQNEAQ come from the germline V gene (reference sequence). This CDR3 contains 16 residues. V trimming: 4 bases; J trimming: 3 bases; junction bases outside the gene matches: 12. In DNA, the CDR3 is TGTGCCAGCAGCTCCGGGGGTTGGACTAGATTCTACGAGCAGTACTTC. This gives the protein CASSSGGWTRFYEQYF.

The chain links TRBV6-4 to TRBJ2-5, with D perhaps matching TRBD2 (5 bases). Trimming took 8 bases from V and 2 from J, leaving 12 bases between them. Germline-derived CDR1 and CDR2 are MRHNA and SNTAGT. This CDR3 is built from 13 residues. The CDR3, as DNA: TGTGCCAGCTCACGAGGGCCTCAAGAGACCCAGTACTTC. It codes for CASSRGPQETQYF.

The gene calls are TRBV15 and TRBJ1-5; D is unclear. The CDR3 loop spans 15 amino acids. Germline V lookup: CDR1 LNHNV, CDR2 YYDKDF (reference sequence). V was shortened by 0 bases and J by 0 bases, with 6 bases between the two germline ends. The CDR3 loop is CATSRDRTSNQPQHF. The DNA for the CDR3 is TGTGCCACCAGCAGAGATAGGACTAGCAATCAGCCCCAGCATTTT.

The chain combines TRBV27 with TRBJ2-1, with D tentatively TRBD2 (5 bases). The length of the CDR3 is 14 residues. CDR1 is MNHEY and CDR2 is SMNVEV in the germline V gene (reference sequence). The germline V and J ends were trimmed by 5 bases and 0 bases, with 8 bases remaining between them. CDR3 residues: CASSGRVSYNEQFF. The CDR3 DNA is TGTGCCAGCAGTGGGCGGGTCTCCTACAATGAGCAGTTCTTC.

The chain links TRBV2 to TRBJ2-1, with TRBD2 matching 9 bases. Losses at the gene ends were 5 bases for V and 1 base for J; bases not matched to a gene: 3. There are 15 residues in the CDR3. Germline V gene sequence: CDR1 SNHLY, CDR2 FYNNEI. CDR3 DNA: TGTGCCAGCAGTTTAGCGGGAGCATCCTACAATGAGCAGTTCTTC. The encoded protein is CASSLAGASYNEQFF.

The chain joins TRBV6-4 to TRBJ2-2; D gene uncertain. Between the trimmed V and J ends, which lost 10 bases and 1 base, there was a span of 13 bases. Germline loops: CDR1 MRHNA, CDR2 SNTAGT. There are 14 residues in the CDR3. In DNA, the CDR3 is TGTGCCAACTTCAGACCCCTGAACACCGGGGAGCTGTTTTTT. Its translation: CANFRPLNTGELFF.

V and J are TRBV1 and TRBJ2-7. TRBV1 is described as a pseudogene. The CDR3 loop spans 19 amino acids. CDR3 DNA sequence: TGCACCAGCAGCTCAGATTCCGGAACTGAGACCTGCCCCTCCTACGAGCAGTACTTC. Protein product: CTSSSDSGTETCPSYEQYF.

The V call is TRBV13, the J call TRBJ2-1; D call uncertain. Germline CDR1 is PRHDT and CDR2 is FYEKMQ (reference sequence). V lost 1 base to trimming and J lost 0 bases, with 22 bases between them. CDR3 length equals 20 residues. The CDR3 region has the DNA TGTGCCAGCAGCTTAGAGGTAGGGTGGATCGCGAGAAGCTCCTACAATGAGCAGTTCTTC. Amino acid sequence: CASSLEVGWIARSSYNEQFF.

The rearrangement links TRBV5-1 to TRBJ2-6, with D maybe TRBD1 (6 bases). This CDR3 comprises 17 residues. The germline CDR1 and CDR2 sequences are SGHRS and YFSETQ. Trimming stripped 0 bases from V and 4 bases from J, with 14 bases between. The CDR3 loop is CASSLDGTGSGANVLTF. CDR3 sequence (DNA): TGCGCCAGCAGCTTGGACGGTACAGGGTCCGGGGCCAACGTCCTGACTTTC. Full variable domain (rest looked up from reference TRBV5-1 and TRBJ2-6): KAGVTQTPRYLIKTRGQQVTLSCSPISGHRSVSWYQQTPGQGLQFLFEYFSETQRNKGNFPGRFSGRQFSNSRSEMNVSTLELGDSALYLCASSLDGTGSGANVLTFGAGSRLTVL.

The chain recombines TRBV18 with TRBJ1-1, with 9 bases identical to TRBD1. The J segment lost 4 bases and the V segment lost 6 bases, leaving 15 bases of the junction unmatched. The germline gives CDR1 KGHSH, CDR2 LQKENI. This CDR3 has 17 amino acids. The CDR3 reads CASSPRTGANTVTEAFF. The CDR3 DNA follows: TGTGCCAGCTCTCCAAGGACAGGGGCTAATACGGTCACTGAAGCTTTCTTT.

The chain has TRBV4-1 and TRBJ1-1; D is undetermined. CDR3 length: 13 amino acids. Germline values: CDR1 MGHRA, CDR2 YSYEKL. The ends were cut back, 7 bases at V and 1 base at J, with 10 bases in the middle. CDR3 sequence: CASNQAGNTEAFF. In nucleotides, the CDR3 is TGCGCCAGCAACCAGGCGGGGAACACTGAAGCTTTCTTT.

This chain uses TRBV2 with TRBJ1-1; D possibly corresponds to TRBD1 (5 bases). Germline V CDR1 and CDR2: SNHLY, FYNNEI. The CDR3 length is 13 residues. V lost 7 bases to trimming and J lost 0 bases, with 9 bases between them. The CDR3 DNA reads TGTGCCAGCAAGGACAATGTGAACACTGAAGCTTTCTTT. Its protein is CASKDNVNTEAFF.

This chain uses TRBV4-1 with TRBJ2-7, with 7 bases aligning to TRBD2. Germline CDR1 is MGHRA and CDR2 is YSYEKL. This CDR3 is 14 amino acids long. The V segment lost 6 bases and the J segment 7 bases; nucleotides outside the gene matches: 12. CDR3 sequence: CASSSLAGVREQYF. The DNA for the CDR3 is TGCGCCAGCAGTTCCCTGGCGGGAGTGAGGGAGCAGTACTTC.

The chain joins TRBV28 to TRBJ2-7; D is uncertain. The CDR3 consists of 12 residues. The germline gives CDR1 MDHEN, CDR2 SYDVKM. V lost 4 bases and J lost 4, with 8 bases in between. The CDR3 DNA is TGTGCCAGCAGTTCCCCCCAGTACGAGCAGTACTTC. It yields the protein CASSSPQYEQYF.

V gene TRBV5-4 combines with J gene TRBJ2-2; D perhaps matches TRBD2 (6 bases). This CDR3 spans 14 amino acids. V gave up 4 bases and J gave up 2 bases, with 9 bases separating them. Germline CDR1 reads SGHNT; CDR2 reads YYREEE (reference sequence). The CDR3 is CASSGGYNTGELFF. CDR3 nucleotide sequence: TGTGCCAGCAGCGGAGGGTATAACACCGGGGAGCTGTTTTTT.

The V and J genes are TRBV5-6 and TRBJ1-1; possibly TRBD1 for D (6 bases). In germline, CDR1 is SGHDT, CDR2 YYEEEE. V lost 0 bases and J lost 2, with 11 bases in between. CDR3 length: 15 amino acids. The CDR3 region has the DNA TGTGCCAGCAGCTTGGAGGGAGGGGGTAACACTGAAGCTTTCTTT. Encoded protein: CASSLEGGGNTEAFF.

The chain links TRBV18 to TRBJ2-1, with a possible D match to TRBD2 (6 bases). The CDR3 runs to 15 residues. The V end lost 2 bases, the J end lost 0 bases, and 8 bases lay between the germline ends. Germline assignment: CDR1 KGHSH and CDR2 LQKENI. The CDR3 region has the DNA TGTGCCAGCTCACCAGGGGGACTCTCCTACAATGAGCAGTTCTTC. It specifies CASSPGGLSYNEQFF. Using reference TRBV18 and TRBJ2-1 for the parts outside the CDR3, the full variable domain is NAGVMQNPRHLVRRRGQEARLRCSPMKGHSHVYWYRQLPEEGLKFMVYLQKENIIDESGMPKERFSAEFPKEGPSILRIQQVVRGDSAAYFCASSPGGLSYNEQFFGPGTRLTVL.

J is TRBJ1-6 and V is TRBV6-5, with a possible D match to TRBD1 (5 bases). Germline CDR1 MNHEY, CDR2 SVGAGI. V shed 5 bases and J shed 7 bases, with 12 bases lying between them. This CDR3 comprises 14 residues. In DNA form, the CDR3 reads TGTGCCAGCAGTCGGGACTACTCAAATTCACCCCTCCACTTT. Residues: CASSRDYSNSPLHF.

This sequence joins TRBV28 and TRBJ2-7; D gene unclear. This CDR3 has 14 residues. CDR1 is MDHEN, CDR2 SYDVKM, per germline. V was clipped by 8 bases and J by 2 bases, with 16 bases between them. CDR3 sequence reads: CASYGHQAAYEQYF. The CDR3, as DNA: TGTGCCAGCTACGGCCACCAGGCCGCCTACGAGCAGTACTTC.

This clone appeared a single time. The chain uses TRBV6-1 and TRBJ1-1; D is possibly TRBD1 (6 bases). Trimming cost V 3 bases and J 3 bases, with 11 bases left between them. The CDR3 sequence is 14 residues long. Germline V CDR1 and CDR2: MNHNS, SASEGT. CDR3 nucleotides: TGTGCCAGCAGTGACGAACAGGGTTACACTGAAGCTTTCTTT. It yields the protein CASSDEQGYTEAFF.